This is a list of T cell receptor beta chains from one sample in a study of OX40 agonist ivuxolimab in advanced cancers. Profiled with immunoSEQ multiplex PCR; TCRdb holds only in-frame clones, not every one. The repertoire has tens of thousands of clones, roughly 82% of them found once; the top ten carry 1.8%. The material sequenced was CD4+ or CD8+ T cells sorted from blood, taken in a trial of the OX40 agonist ivuxolimab. All receptors derive from an adult with an advanced solid tumor such as melanoma, head and neck, liver or kidney cancer. The CDR3 runs from the conserved cysteine through the conserved F or W. Each record gives: V gene, J gene, clone size, D gene, CDR3 protein, CDR3 DNA. A D gene is named only where the DNA matches it firmly. Clone sizes are given selectively: once, few, many, or a class where the clone is expanded.

v_call: TRBV19
j_call: TRBJ1-1
clone_size: NA
d_call: NA
cdr3_aa: CASSRDRTATNTEAFF
cdr3_nt: TGTGCCAGTAGTCGGGACCGGACAGCAACGAACACTGAAGCTTTCTTT

v_call: TRBV7-2
j_call: TRBJ1-2
clone_size: NA
d_call: NA
cdr3_aa: CASSSTGVRGGYTF
cdr3_nt: TGTGCCAGCAGCTCGACCGGGGTCCGGGGTGGCTACACCTTC

v_call: TRBV19
j_call: TRBJ2-2
clone_size: NA
d_call: NA
cdr3_aa: CASYPGRRNTGELFF
cdr3_nt: TGTGCCAGTTACCCGGGAAGAAGGAACACCGGGGAGCTGTTTTTT

v_call: TRBV6-5
j_call: TRBJ2-3
clone_size: NA
d_call: TRBD2
cdr3_aa: CASSSGGASDTQYF
cdr3_nt: TGTGCCAGCAGTTCCGGGGGGGCCTCAGATACGCAGTATTTT

v_call: TRBV7-8
j_call: TRBJ2-2
clone_size: few
d_call: TRBD2
cdr3_aa: CASSPISGGLGGELFF
cdr3_nt: TGTGCCAGCAGTCCCATAAGCGGGGGCCTGGGCGGGGAGCTGTTTTTT

v_call: TRBV19
j_call: TRBJ1-5
clone_size: once
d_call: NA
cdr3_aa: CASSIVTGVNQPQHF
cdr3_nt: TGTGCCAGTAGTATAGTCACCGGGGTCAATCAGCCCCAGCATTTT

v_call: TRBV6-1
j_call: TRBJ2-7
clone_size: NA
d_call: NA
cdr3_aa: CASSEPGVGDREQYF
cdr3_nt: TGTGCCAGCAGTGAGCCTGGGGTAGGGGATCGCGAGCAGTACTTC

v_call: TRBV10-3
j_call: TRBJ1-1
clone_size: once
d_call: NA
cdr3_aa: CAAHGDGVVMNTEAFF
cdr3_nt: TGTGCAGCCCATGGGGACGGCGTAGTCATGAACACTGAAGCTTTCTTT

v_call: TRBV7-6
j_call: TRBJ2-3
clone_size: NA
d_call: NA
cdr3_aa: CASSPGTATDTQYF
cdr3_nt: TGTGCCAGCAGCCCCGGGACCGCCACAGATACGCAGTATTTT

v_call: TRBV6-6
j_call: TRBJ1-2
clone_size: NA
d_call: NA
cdr3_aa: CAGSNQGRTANYGYTF
cdr3_nt: TGTGCCGGGTCAAACCAAGGTCGAACAGCTAACTATGGCTACACCTTC

v_call: TRBV7-2
j_call: TRBJ2-7
clone_size: NA
d_call: NA
cdr3_aa: CASSLGRNYEQYF
cdr3_nt: TGTGCCAGCAGCTTAGGGAGGAACTACGAGCAGTACTTC

v_call: TRBV2
j_call: TRBJ2-2
clone_size: NA
d_call: TRBD2
cdr3_aa: CASSPPGTRDTGELFF
cdr3_nt: TGTGCCAGCAGCCCCCCAGGGACTAGGGACACCGGGGAGCTGTTTTTT

v_call: TRBV19
j_call: TRBJ2-5
clone_size: NA
d_call: TRBD1
cdr3_aa: CASTLDRGQETQYF
cdr3_nt: TGTGCCAGTACCTTGGACAGGGGTCAAGAGACCCAGTACTTC

v_call: TRBV7-9
j_call: TRBJ1-2
clone_size: NA
d_call: TRBD1
cdr3_aa: CASSLGAGGDYGYTF
cdr3_nt: TGTGCCAGCAGCTTAGGGGCAGGGGGAGACTATGGCTACACCTTC

v_call: TRBV6-5
j_call: TRBJ2-7
clone_size: NA
d_call: NA
cdr3_aa: CASSYQDLSSYEQYF
cdr3_nt: TGTGCCAGCAGTTACCAGGACTTAAGCTCCTACGAGCAGTACTTC

v_call: TRBV7-2
j_call: TRBJ2-5
clone_size: NA
d_call: NA
cdr3_aa: CASSFYRDFQETQYF
cdr3_nt: TGTGCCAGCAGCTTTTACCGGGACTTCCAAGAGACCCAGTACTTC

v_call: TRBV7-2
j_call: TRBJ2-3
clone_size: NA
d_call: NA
cdr3_aa: CASSLARSTDTQYF
cdr3_nt: TGTGCCAGCAGCTTAGCAAGGAGCACAGATACGCAGTATTTT

v_call: TRBV5-4
j_call: TRBJ1-6
clone_size: NA
d_call: TRBD1
cdr3_aa: CASSPPTGGGSPLHF
cdr3_nt: TGTGCCAGCAGCCCCCCGACAGGGGGAGGCTCACCCCTCCACTTT

v_call: TRBV5-4
j_call: TRBJ2-3
clone_size: NA
d_call: NA
cdr3_aa: CASSLQGTDTQYF
cdr3_nt: TGTGCCAGCAGCTTGCAGGGTACAGATACGCAGTATTTT

v_call: TRBV6-6
j_call: TRBJ2-1
clone_size: NA
d_call: NA
cdr3_aa: CASSFPPRRSNEQFF
cdr3_nt: TGTGCCAGCAGTTTCCCCCCTAGACGGAGCAATGAGCAGTTCTTC

v_call: TRBV5-6
j_call: TRBJ1-2
clone_size: few
d_call: NA
cdr3_aa: CASSLRVRSYGYTF
cdr3_nt: TGTGCCAGCAGCTTAAGGGTTCGGAGCTATGGCTACACCTTC

v_call: TRBV11-2
j_call: TRBJ1-2
clone_size: NA
d_call: NA
cdr3_aa: CASSPQGSSGYTF
cdr3_nt: TGTGCTAGCAGCCCACAGGGAAGCAGTGGCTACACCTTC

v_call: TRBV5-1
j_call: TRBJ2-3
clone_size: NA
d_call: NA
cdr3_aa: CASSISVNPGDTQYF
cdr3_nt: TGCGCCAGCAGTATTTCGGTTAACCCAGGAGATACGCAGTATTTT

v_call: TRBV5-4
j_call: TRBJ2-2
clone_size: NA
d_call: NA
cdr3_aa: CASSLDTSGTGELFF
cdr3_nt: TGTGCCAGCAGCTTGGACACCTCGGGCACCGGGGAGCTGTTTTTT

v_call: TRBV7-2
j_call: TRBJ2-1
clone_size: NA
d_call: TRBD1
cdr3_aa: CASSLLRGRNEQFF
cdr3_nt: TGTGCCAGCAGCCTGCTCAGGGGGCGGAATGAGCAGTTCTTC

v_call: TRBV30
j_call: TRBJ1-4
clone_size: NA
d_call: NA
cdr3_aa: CAYSSSTNEKLFF
cdr3_nt: TGTGCTTACTCCTCCTCTACTAATGAAAAACTGTTTTTT

v_call: TRBV5-1
j_call: TRBJ1-4
clone_size: NA
d_call: TRBD1
cdr3_aa: CASSLEPTGLNEKLFF
cdr3_nt: TGCGCCAGCAGCTTGGAACCGACAGGGCTAAATGAAAAACTGTTTTTT

v_call: TRBV5-4
j_call: TRBJ1-4
clone_size: NA
d_call: NA
cdr3_aa: CASSSGGTEKLFF
cdr3_nt: TGTGCCAGCAGCTCCGGAGGAACTGAAAAACTGTTTTTT

v_call: TRBV6-5
j_call: TRBJ2-4
clone_size: NA
d_call: NA
cdr3_aa: CASSRKIQGNIQYF
cdr3_nt: TGTGCCAGCAGCAGGAAGATCCAGGGGAACATTCAGTACTTC

v_call: TRBV5-1
j_call: TRBJ2-3
clone_size: NA
d_call: NA
cdr3_aa: CASSWGLNLGTSTDTQYF
cdr3_nt: TGCGCCAGCAGCTGGGGGTTAAATTTAGGCACTAGCACAGATACGCAGTATTTT

v_call: TRBV20-1
j_call: TRBJ1-1
clone_size: NA
d_call: NA
cdr3_aa: CSARRDTEAFF
cdr3_nt: TGCAGTGCTAGACGGGACACTGAAGCTTTCTTT

v_call: TRBV30
j_call: TRBJ2-1
clone_size: NA
d_call: TRBD2
cdr3_aa: CAWTSGGANEQFF
cdr3_nt: TGTGCCTGGACTAGCGGGGGGGCCAATGAGCAGTTCTTC

v_call: TRBV7-2
j_call: TRBJ2-3
clone_size: NA
d_call: NA
cdr3_aa: CASSDLDTQYF
cdr3_nt: TGTGCCAGCAGCGACCTAGATACGCAGTATTTT

v_call: TRBV2
j_call: TRBJ1-2
clone_size: NA
d_call: NA
cdr3_aa: CARTLGQANYGYTF
cdr3_nt: TGTGCCAGGACCCTAGGACAAGCTAACTATGGCTACACCTTC

v_call: TRBV5-8
j_call: TRBJ2-7
clone_size: NA
d_call: NA
cdr3_aa: CASSLQVGQYF
cdr3_nt: TGTGCCAGCAGCTTGCAGGTTGGGCAGTACTTC

v_call: TRBV30
j_call: TRBJ2-7
clone_size: few
d_call: NA
cdr3_aa: CAWRTSYEQYF
cdr3_nt: TGTGCCTGGAGGACATCCTACGAGCAGTACTTC

v_call: TRBV19
j_call: TRBJ1-6
clone_size: NA
d_call: TRBD1
cdr3_aa: CASSPGQGRNSPLHF
cdr3_nt: TGTGCCAGTAGTCCCGGACAGGGCAGAAATTCACCCCTCCACTTT

v_call: TRBV5-4
j_call: TRBJ2-6
clone_size: NA
d_call: NA
cdr3_aa: CASSPVLPQGSGANVLTF
cdr3_nt: TGTGCCAGCAGCCCGGTTCTCCCCCAGGGCTCTGGGGCCAACGTCCTGACTTTC

v_call: TRBV29-1
j_call: TRBJ2-5
clone_size: once
d_call: NA
cdr3_aa: CSGGGGAFETQYF
cdr3_nt: TGCAGCGGTGGTGGGGGGGCGTTTGAGACCCAGTACTTC

v_call: TRBV13
j_call: TRBJ2-7
clone_size: once
d_call: NA
cdr3_aa: CASRRASYEQYF
cdr3_nt: TGTGCCAGCAGGCGGGCCTCCTACGAGCAGTACTTC

v_call: TRBV6-1
j_call: TRBJ2-7
clone_size: NA
d_call: NA
cdr3_aa: CASNSGHQPYEQYF
cdr3_nt: TGTGCCAGCAATTCGGGTCACCAACCCTACGAGCAGTACTTC

v_call: TRBV7-6
j_call: TRBJ1-6
clone_size: NA
d_call: NA
cdr3_aa: CASSLTLQGPSLLSPLHF
cdr3_nt: TGTGCCAGCAGCTTAACCCTTCAGGGTCCCTCTCTTCTTTCACCCCTCCACTTT

v_call: TRBV6-4
j_call: TRBJ2-2
clone_size: NA
d_call: NA
cdr3_aa: CASSGGGELFF
cdr3_nt: TGTGCCAGCAGTGGTGGAGGGGAGCTGTTTTTT

v_call: TRBV7-2
j_call: TRBJ1-3
clone_size: NA
d_call: NA
cdr3_aa: CASSLGQGYGNTIYF
cdr3_nt: TGTGCCAGCAGCTTAGGGCAGGGGTACGGAAACACCATATATTTT

v_call: TRBV29-1
j_call: TRBJ1-2
clone_size: once
d_call: NA
cdr3_aa: CSVGTASYGYTF
cdr3_nt: TGCAGCGTGGGGACTGCCTCTTATGGCTACACCTTC

v_call: TRBV4-3
j_call: TRBJ2-7
clone_size: NA
d_call: NA
cdr3_aa: CASSQDRRPSYEQYF
cdr3_nt: TGCGCCAGCAGCCAAGATCGCAGGCCTTCCTACGAGCAGTACTTC

v_call: TRBV7-3
j_call: TRBJ2-2
clone_size: NA
d_call: NA
cdr3_aa: CASSSTNTGELFF
cdr3_nt: TGTGCCAGCAGCTCTACGAACACCGGGGAGCTGTTTTTT

v_call: TRBV7-9
j_call: TRBJ2-2
clone_size: NA
d_call: NA
cdr3_aa: CASMDGTYTGELFF
cdr3_nt: TGTGCCAGCATGGACGGAACTTACACCGGGGAGCTGTTTTTT

v_call: TRBV28
j_call: TRBJ2-3
clone_size: few
d_call: TRBD2
cdr3_aa: CASSLASGGRDTQYF
cdr3_nt: TGTGCCAGCAGTTTAGCTAGCGGGGGGAGAGATACGCAGTATTTT

v_call: TRBV10-2
j_call: TRBJ2-2
clone_size: NA
d_call: NA
cdr3_aa: CASSETSGGTSHRGELFF
cdr3_nt: TGCGCCAGCAGTGAGACCTCAGGCGGGACATCACATAGGGGGGAGCTGTTTTTT

v_call: TRBV7-8
j_call: TRBJ2-7
clone_size: medium-sized
d_call: NA
cdr3_aa: CASATRGGQRSYEQYF
cdr3_nt: TGTGCCAGCGCCACACGGGGGGGACAGCGGTCCTACGAGCAGTACTTC

v_call: TRBV5-1
j_call: TRBJ2-2
clone_size: NA
d_call: TRBD1
cdr3_aa: CASQPRQGNTGELFF
cdr3_nt: TGCGCCAGCCAACCACGACAGGGAAACACCGGGGAGCTGTTTTTT

v_call: TRBV29-1
j_call: TRBJ2-3
clone_size: NA
d_call: NA
cdr3_aa: CSVEGINTDTQYF
cdr3_nt: TGCAGCGTTGAAGGTATAAACACAGATACGCAGTATTTT

v_call: TRBV4-2
j_call: TRBJ2-2
clone_size: NA
d_call: TRBD2
cdr3_aa: CASSDAASGGTGELFF
cdr3_nt: TGTGCCAGCAGCGACGCGGCTAGCGGGGGCACCGGGGAGCTGTTTTTT